Below, 25 T cell receptor beta chains from the same sample are listed, as sequenced in a study of a mutant IDH1 vaccine in newly diagnosed glioma. TCRdb's copy holds only in-frame clones and misses some; the assay was immunoSEQ multiplex PCR. The table includes about 92,000 clones, about four fifths detected once. The time point denotes: baseline, week 1 (first vaccination visit). Treatment defined: pre-vaccination baseline after standard-of-care therapy. The source material was PBMCs, sampled from a glioma patient treated with radiotherapy, temozolomide or both. Receptors were obtained from a middle-aged man with glioma.

The rearrangement uses TRBV30 and TRBJ1-6; maybe TRBD1 (6 bases). This CDR3 has 16 amino acids. In germline, CDR1 is GTSNPN, CDR2 SVGIG (reference sequence). Trimming pared 1 base from V and 3 bases from J, leaving 13 bases between. CDR3 sequence reads: CAWSDEGGIYNSPLHF. The DNA of the CDR3 is TGTGCCTGGAGTGATGAGGGGGGGATCTATAATTCACCCCTCCACTTT.

A note on this clone: Other nucleotide sequences from this sample produce the same CDR3. This chain joins TRBV19 and TRBJ1-2; 7 nucleotides align to TRBD1. V trimming: 1 base; J trimming: 5 bases; junction bases outside the gene matches: 4. The CDR3 sequence is 14 residues long. Germline values: CDR1 LNHDA, CDR2 SQIVND (reference sequence). DNA for the CDR3: TGTGCCAGTAGTATAGGGACAGGCGGGTATGGCTACACCTTC. This codes for CASSIGTGGYGYTF.

The chain combines TRBV19 with TRBJ2-7, with D uncertain. The CDR3 runs to 13 residues. CDR1 LNHDA and CDR2 SQIVND come from the germline V gene (reference sequence). V lost 5 bases to trimming and J lost 6 bases, with 14 bases between them. CDR3 sequence reads: CASSPHGGREQYF. Here the CDR3 DNA reads TGTGCCAGTAGTCCCCACGGTGGTCGCGAGCAGTACTTC.

The chain carries TRBV29-1 and TRBJ2-7; 11 bases fit TRBD1. In germline, CDR1 is SQVTM, CDR2 ANQGSEA. The CDR3 extends over 14 amino acids. V shed 6 bases, J shed 1 base, and the junction held 5 bases outside the gene matches. CDR3 sequence: CSVKRDRGSYEQYF. In nucleotides, the CDR3 is TGCAGCGTCAAGCGGGACAGGGGGTCCTACGAGCAGTACTTC.

This clone was recorded only once. The J gene is TRBJ2-7, the V gene TRBV25-1; TRBD1 aligns across 8 bases. Germline V gene lookup returns CDR1 MGHDK and CDR2 SYGVNS. The V segment lost 1 base and the J segment 5 bases; nucleotides outside the gene matches: 7. This CDR3 region has 15 residues. CDR3 sequence (DNA): TGTGCCAGCAGTGAATTAGGGCAGGGGGCCGACGAGCAGTACTTC. Translation gives CASSELGQGADEQYF.

The rearrangement links TRBV7-6 to TRBJ2-7; D is ambiguous. With 4 bases removed from V and 3 bases from J, the gap between germline ends came to 4 bases. Germline lookup yields CDR1 SGHVS and CDR2 FNYEAQ. This CDR3 region has 11 residues. In nucleotides, the CDR3 is TGTGCCAGCAGCTCCGACTACGAGCAGTACTTC. It is translated as CASSSDYEQYF. The variable domain in full, with the rest retrieved from reference TRBV7-6 and TRBJ2-7, is GAGVSQSPRYKVTKRGQDVALRCDPISGHVSLYWYRQALGQGPEFLTYFNYEAQQDKSGLPNDRFSAERPEGSISTLTIQRTEQRDSAMYRCASSSDYEQYFGPGTRLTVT.

The chain joins TRBV5-8 to TRBJ2-7; D not certain. The CDR3 spans 12 residues. From germline, CDR1 is SGHTS and CDR2 YDEGEE. V lost 4 bases and J 3 bases, leaving 8 bases between the germline ends. CDR3 sequence reads: CASSKTYYEQYF. In DNA, the CDR3 is TGTGCCAGCAGCAAAACCTACTACGAGCAGTACTTC.

This clone was seen a handful of times. The chain has TRBV6-4 and TRBJ1-1; D uncertain. CDR1 and CDR2 from the germline V gene are MRHNA and SNTAGT. V gave up 5 bases and J gave up 4 bases, with 11 bases separating them. The CDR3 runs 13 residues. CDR3 in amino acids: CASSTHTGTEAFF. For the CDR3, the DNA is TGTGCCAGCAGTACACACACGGGCACTGAAGCTTTCTTT.

This chain joins TRBV5-6 and TRBJ2-1, with 11 bases that match TRBD2. The length of the CDR3 is 16 residues. After removal of 2 bases from V and 7 bases from J, the junction contained 8 bases not matched to a gene. Germline assignment: CDR1 SGHDT and CDR2 YYEEEE. The CDR3 is CASSLVRLAGQNEQFF. CDR3 nucleotides: TGTGCCAGCAGCTTAGTTAGACTAGCGGGACAAAATGAGCAGTTCTTC.

This clone is a singleton in its sample. The chain links TRBV5-1 to TRBJ1-2; 8 bases are a match to TRBD1. CDR3 length: 17 residues. CDR1 and CDR2 from the germline V gene are SGHRS and YFSETQ. V trimming: 0 bases; J trimming: 6 bases; junction bases outside the gene matches: 13. The CDR3 DNA is TGCGCCAGCAGCTTGGGGGATTCTAGGACAGGGAGCAATGGCTACACCTTC. It is translated as CASSLGDSRTGSNGYTF. Based on the CDR3 plus reference TRBV5-1 and TRBJ1-2, the full variable domain is KAGVTQTPRYLIKTRGQQVTLSCSPISGHRSVSWYQQTPGQGLQFLFEYFSETQRNKGNFPGRFSGRQFSNSRSEMNVSTLELGDSALYLCASSLGDSRTGSNGYTFGSGTRLTVV.

The J gene is TRBJ2-3, the V gene TRBV6-1; 13 bases map to TRBD2. This CDR3 comprises 15 residues. Germline V lookup: CDR1 MNHNS, CDR2 SASEGT. Losses at the gene ends were 2 bases for V and 4 bases for J; bases not matched to a gene: 0. The CDR3 loop is CASSETSGGADTQYF. The CDR3 region has the DNA TGTGCCAGCAGTGAAACTAGCGGGGGGGCAGATACGCAGTATTTT.

The rearrangement joins TRBV25-1 to TRBJ1-6; possibly TRBD1 for D (6 bases). Germline V gives CDR1 MGHDK, CDR2 SYGVNS. This CDR3 contains 13 residues. Trimming cost V 5 bases and J 13 bases, with 15 bases left between them. CDR3 nucleotide sequence: TGTGCCAGCAGTCGAAGCCAGGGGCTGCCCCTCCACTTT. It yields the protein CASSRSQGLPLHF.

The V call is TRBV4-3, the J call TRBJ1-1; no clear D. The CDR3 runs 13 residues. V lost 0 bases to trimming and J lost 5 bases, with 7 bases between them. Germline V gene sequence: CDR1 LGHNA, CDR2 YSLEER. This CDR3 is CASSQDVETEAFF. DNA for the CDR3: TGCGCCAGCAGCCAAGATGTGGAGACTGAAGCTTTCTTT.

The rearrangement uses TRBV5-1 and TRBJ1-1; D possibly corresponds to TRBD1 (6 bases). This CDR3 has 12 amino acids. Germline assignment: CDR1 SGHRS and CDR2 YFSETQ. The ends were cut back, 2 bases at V and 5 bases at J, with 7 bases in the middle. CDR3: CASSFTGTEAFF. DNA for the CDR3: TGCGCCAGCAGCTTCACAGGGACTGAAGCTTTCTTT.

J is TRBJ1-1 and V is TRBV5-6; D call uncertain. CDR1 and CDR2 from the germline V gene are SGHDT and YYEEEE. V lost 3 bases and J 0 bases, leaving 6 bases between the germline ends. The CDR3 totals 13 residues. The CDR3 DNA reads TGTGCCAGCAGCTGGCTCGTGAACACTGAAGCTTTCTTT. This gives the protein CASSWLVNTEAFF.

For the CDR3, the DNA is TGCGCCAGCAGTGACCCTAGCGGGCTCGGAGCTGGCTCCTACAATGAGCAGTTCTTC. Its protein is CASSDPSGLGAGSYNEQFF. V usage is TRBV10-1 and J usage is TRBJ2-1, with 8 bases matching TRBD2. The CDR3 runs 19 residues. CDR1 WNHNN and CDR2 SYGVQD come from the germline V gene (reference sequence). Trimming took 3 bases from V and 0 from J; bases not matched to a gene: 13.

The chain recombines TRBV6-5 with TRBJ2-5; TRBD2 matches at 8 bases. Unmatched junction bases numbered 10, after V lost 9 bases and J lost 1 base. The germline V gene encodes CDR1 MNHEY and CDR2 SVGAGI. The CDR3 extends over 15 amino acids. CDR3 protein: CASYGGATRQETQYF. CDR3 DNA: TGTGCCAGTTACGGGGGGGCGACCCGCCAAGAGACCCAGTACTTC.

This clone was observed a few times. This chain joins TRBV9 and TRBJ1-1, with TRBD1 as a possible D gene (6 bases). From germline, CDR1 is SGDLS and CDR2 YYNGEE. The CDR3 length is 15 residues. The V and J ends lost 4 bases and 8 bases respectively, with 21 bases between them. The CDR3 loop reads CASSSQGGRGREAFF. The CDR3 bases are TGTGCCAGCAGCTCCCAAGGGGGGCGCGGTAGAGAAGCTTTCTTT.

The chain uses TRBV5-4 and TRBJ1-3; a weak D match, TRBD1 (5 bases). Trimming pared 0 bases from V and 1 base from J, leaving 14 bases between. The CDR3 has 17 residues. Looked up from germline, CDR1 is SGHNT and CDR2 is YYREEE (reference sequence). CDR3 protein: CASSLDQGARSGNTIYF. In DNA, the CDR3 is TGTGCCAGCAGCTTGGATCAGGGCGCCCGGTCTGGAAACACCATATATTTT.

The rearrangement joins TRBV6-4 to TRBJ2-3; D might be TRBD2 (6 bases). Trimming stripped 2 bases from V and 1 base from J, with 10 bases between. This CDR3 is 15 amino acids long. Germline V gives CDR1 MRHNA, CDR2 SNTAGT. CDR3 sequence: CASSDGKRGTDTQYF. CDR3 coding DNA: TGTGCCAGCAGTGACGGAAAGCGGGGCACAGATACGCAGTATTTT.

The CDR3 sequence is CASTRLAGGNEQFF. In DNA form, the CDR3 reads TGTGCCAGTACCCGACTAGCGGGAGGGAATGAGCAGTTCTTC. The gene calls are TRBV19 and TRBJ2-1; 14 bases are shared with TRBD2. CDR1 and CDR2 from the germline V gene are LNHDA and SQIVND (reference sequence). CDR3 length: 14 amino acids. Germline trimming cut 7 bases from V and 7 bases from J; bases unmatched to any gene: 3. Full variable domain (missing parts from reference TRBV19 and TRBJ2-1): DGGITQSPKYLFRKEGQNVTLSCEQNLNHDAMYWYRQDPGQGLRLIYYSQIVNDFQKGDIAEGYSVSREKKESFPLTVTSAQKNPTAFYLCASTRLAGGNEQFFGPGTRLTVL.

This chain joins TRBV4-1 and TRBJ2-1; D ambiguous. This CDR3 contains 16 residues. V gave up 4 bases and J gave up 15 bases, with 28 bases separating them. The V gene's germline CDR1 is MGHRA and CDR2 YSYEKL. DNA for the CDR3: TGCGCCAGCAGCCCTGCCAAAGGCAGGCCTTGGGCAGATGCGTTCTTC. Protein sequence: CASSPAKGRPWADAFF.

The chain is built from TRBV19 and TRBJ1-5, with D possibly being TRBD1 (6 bases). The CDR3 totals 15 residues. V shed 3 bases and J shed 5 bases, with 14 bases lying between them. Germline V gene data show CDR1 as LNHDA and CDR2 as SQIVND (reference sequence). In DNA, the CDR3 is TGTGCCAGTAGTATGAAACAGGGCCGCCATCAGCCCCAGCATTTT. This translates into CASSMKQGRHQPQHF.

This clone showed up many times. The chain recombines TRBV15 with TRBJ2-7, with TRBD2 matching 9 bases. Germline V gives CDR1 LNHNV, CDR2 YYDKDF (reference sequence). The ends lost 1 base at V and 3 bases at J; junction bases unmatched: 7. There are 16 residues in the CDR3. The CDR3 is CATSRAPWRGGYEQYF. CDR3 nucleotide sequence: TGTGCCACCAGCAGAGCCCCGTGGCGGGGGGGCTACGAGCAGTACTTC.

This chain links TRBV29-1 with TRBJ2-3; D remains ambiguous. This CDR3 spans 14 amino acids. V was cut by 1 base and J by 2 bases, with 10 bases left in between. Germline V gene sequence: CDR1 SQVTM, CDR2 ANQGSEA. In DNA, the CDR3 is TGCAGCGTTGAAGGCACCTCTTCCACAGATACGCAGTATTTT. It yields the protein CSVEGTSSTDTQYF.